A single sample is the source of the 30 T cell receptor beta chains below, sequenced in a study of technical replicates of blood from a few donors. Sequencing was performed with immunoSEQ multiplex PCR; in TCRdb, only in-frame clones are kept and a portion is missing. This table holds nearly 80,000 clones, around 90% found once. The source material was T cells isolated from PBMCs. The receptors originated from a human donor in good health.

The chain links TRBV7-9 to TRBJ1-4; D might be TRBD1 (6 bases). The ends were cut back, 11 bases at V and 7 bases at J, with 20 bases in the middle. This CDR3 is built from 14 residues. The germline CDR1 and CDR2 sequences are SEHNR and FQNEAQ (reference sequence). CDR3 DNA sequence: TGTGCCTCAAAAGCTGGGGGGGCTCGTGAAAAACTGTTTTTT. Translating gives CASKAGGAREKLFF.

V usage is TRBV19 and J usage is TRBJ2-7, with D hard to call. There are 12 residues in the CDR3. Germline CDR1 is LNHDA and CDR2 is SQIVND (reference sequence). V shed 4 bases and J shed 4 bases, with 8 bases lying between them. CDR3: CASSTGSYEQYF. CDR3 in DNA: TGTGCCAGTAGTACAGGCTCGTACGAGCAGTACTTC.

The chain links TRBV30 to TRBJ1-5; possibly TRBD1 for D (6 bases). Trimming shortened V by 2 bases and J by 0 bases, and 11 bases separated the two germline ends. Germline V gene data show CDR1 as GTSNPN and CDR2 as SVGIG (reference sequence). The CDR3 extends over 15 amino acids. The CDR3 region is CAWSWGRGSNQPQHF. DNA of the CDR3: TGTGCCTGGAGTTGGGGCAGGGGTAGCAATCAGCCCCAGCATTTT.

The chain couples TRBV5-4 to TRBJ2-7; 12 nucleotides align to TRBD2. V trimming: 4 bases; J trimming: 5 bases; junction bases outside the gene matches: 13. The germline V gene has CDR1 SGHNT and CDR2 YYREEE (reference sequence). This CDR3 contains 17 residues. This chain's CDR3 is CASSPWLAGGLSHEQYF. CDR3 DNA: TGTGCCAGCAGCCCCTGGCTAGCGGGAGGGCTTTCCCACGAGCAGTACTTC.

V and J are TRBV5-7 and TRBJ2-7, with D possibly being TRBD1 (6 bases). TRBV5-7 is an open reading frame, and its role is uncertain. The CDR3 has 14 residues. The V and J ends lost 3 bases and 6 bases respectively, with 16 bases between them. CDR3 nucleotides: TGTGCCAGCAGCTCCGGGACACCTGGGCCCGAGCAGTACTTC. Its translation is CASSSGTPGPEQYF.

The chain couples TRBV23-1 to TRBJ1-2, with a weak D call TRBD1 (5 bases). TRBV23-1 is annotated as an ORF whose role is uncertain. CDR3 length: 15 amino acids. V was trimmed by 2 bases and J by 4 bases, leaving 14 bases between them. The CDR3 sequence is CASSQRQLLFYGYTF. In DNA, the CDR3 is TGCGCCAGCAGTCAAAGACAGCTACTCTTCTATGGCTACACCTTC.

This clone is a singleton in its sample. V usage is TRBV19 and J usage is TRBJ2-6; 9 bases match TRBD1. V shed 4 bases and J 2 bases; nucleotides not matched to a gene: 3. The CDR3 contains 16 residues. The germline gives CDR1 LNHDA, CDR2 SQIVND (reference sequence). CDR3 in amino acids: CASSTTGGPGANVLTF. In DNA, the CDR3 is TGTGCCAGTAGTACTACAGGGGGCCCTGGGGCCAACGTCCTGACTTTC.

The chain has TRBV6-5 and TRBJ1-2; TRBD1 is a possible D gene (5 bases). CDR1 is MNHEY and CDR2 is SVGAGI in the germline V gene. The V and J ends lost 0 bases and 5 bases respectively, with 16 bases between them. The CDR3 sequence is 16 residues long. The chain's CDR3 is CASSYSTGEVTYGYTF. In DNA, the CDR3 is TGTGCCAGCAGTTACTCCACAGGCGAGGTGACATATGGCTACACCTTC.

The CDR3 nucleotides read TGTGCCTGGAGTGTACCCGGGACAGGGGGCAATCAGCCCCAGCATTTT. It yields the protein CAWSVPGTGGNQPQHF. V usage is TRBV30 and J usage is TRBJ1-5; 10 bases align to TRBD1. V dropped 0 bases and J dropped 2; count of bases not matched to a gene: 4. The CDR3 spans 16 residues. The germline gives CDR1 GTSNPN, CDR2 SVGIG (reference sequence).

This clone was observed once. The genes are TRBV2 and TRBJ2-1, with D maybe TRBD2 (6 bases). The length of the CDR3 is 16 residues. The V end was cut by 2 bases, the J end by 2 bases, with 13 bases between. Germline assignment: CDR1 SNHLY and CDR2 FYNNEI. The CDR3 nucleotides are TGTGCCAGCAGTGAATTACTAGCAGTAACCTACAATGAGCAGTTCTTC. It encodes CASSELLAVTYNEQFF.

The chain carries TRBV6-4 and TRBJ2-1; D gene ambiguous. Trimming pared 7 bases from V and 0 bases from J, leaving 22 bases between. This CDR3 comprises 18 residues. Germline CDR1 is MRHNA and CDR2 is SNTAGT. The CDR3: CASTSPLDMHYSYNEQFF. The CDR3 DNA follows: TGTGCCAGCACCTCCCCGTTGGATATGCACTACTCCTACAATGAGCAGTTCTTC.

This clone was counted a few times. The chain combines TRBV25-1 with TRBJ1-2; D remains unclear. The ends were cut back, 5 bases at V and 3 bases at J, with 7 bases in the middle. The CDR3 spans 12 residues. From germline, CDR1 is MGHDK and CDR2 SYGVNS. CDR3 sequence: CASSSRYYGYTF. Written as DNA, the CDR3 is TGTGCCAGCAGTTCACGGTACTATGGCTACACCTTC.

The CDR3 spells CAISPGQGPTYEQYF. The CDR3 DNA follows: TGTGCCATCAGCCCTGGACAGGGCCCGACCTACGAGCAGTACTTC. The V gene is TRBV10-3, the J gene TRBJ2-7; 8 bases are shared with TRBD1. Germline V CDR1 and CDR2: ENHRY, SYGVKD. J was trimmed by 2 bases and V by 6 bases; bases with no gene match: 9. The CDR3 is made up of 15 amino acids.

V usage is TRBV2 and J usage is TRBJ2-1; tentative D call: TRBD2 (5 bases). The CDR3 contains 14 residues. Germline CDR1 is SNHLY and CDR2 is FYNNEI. Trimming stripped 8 bases from V and 0 bases from J, with 11 bases between. CDR3 bases: TGTGCCAGCGTTAGCGCTCACTCCTACAATGAGCAGTTCTTC. It translates to CASVSAHSYNEQFF.

This rearrangement joins TRBV13 to TRBJ2-1; TRBD2 aligns across 12 bases. The V segment lost 7 bases and the J segment 8 bases; nucleotides outside the gene matches: 9. Per germline, CDR1 PRHDT and CDR2 FYEKMQ (reference sequence). CDR3 length: 15 amino acids. CDR3 coding DNA: TGTGCCAGCACTCCTAGAGGGACTAGCGGGTATGAGCAGTTCTTC. Translation: CASTPRGTSGYEQFF.

V is TRBV7-9 and J is TRBJ2-3, with 7 positions matching TRBD1. CDR3 length equals 14 residues. Looked up from germline, CDR1 is SEHNR and CDR2 is FQNEAQ (reference sequence). V lost 6 bases and J lost 5; bases outside the gene matches: 8. DNA of the CDR3: TGTGCCAGCAGAAACGACAGGGAGCTAGATACGCAGTATTTT. It specifies CASRNDRELDTQYF. Full variable domain (outside the CDR3, taken from reference TRBV7-9 and TRBJ2-3): DTGVSQNPRHKITKRGQNVTFRCDPISEHNRLYWYRQTLGQGPEFLTYFQNEAQLEKSRLLSDRFSAERPKGSFSTLEIQRTEQGDSAMYLCASRNDRELDTQYFGPGTRLTVL.

The V call is TRBV30, the J call TRBJ2-5, with a tentative D call TRBD2 (6 bases). Germline V gene lookup returns CDR1 GTSNPN and CDR2 SVGIG (reference sequence). Trimming left V 0 bases short and J 7 bases short, with 15 bases between. The CDR3 runs 14 residues. As DNA, the CDR3 is TGTGCCTGGAGTGTATGGGGACTGGCAGGGACCCAGTACTTC. Amino acid sequence: CAWSVWGLAGTQYF.

The chain employs TRBV30 and TRBJ2-1; tentative D call: TRBD2 (6 bases). This CDR3 contains 13 residues. V was shortened by 5 bases and J by 5 bases, with 13 bases between the two germline ends. Germline V lookup: CDR1 GTSNPN, CDR2 SVGIG (reference sequence). The CDR3 DNA sequence: TGTGCCTGGCGGCGGAGGGCCAACAATGAGCAGTTCTTC. This gives the protein CAWRRRANNEQFF.

The genes are TRBV28 and TRBJ2-3; the match to TRBD2 covers 7 bases. There are 15 residues in the CDR3. Looked up from germline, CDR1 is MDHEN and CDR2 is SYDVKM. J lost 4 bases, V lost 3 bases, and 7 bases had no gene match. CDR3 coding DNA: TGTGCCAGCAGTTTCTCGAGCGGGACGGCAGATACGCAGTATTTT. Protein product: CASSFSSGTADTQYF.

This clone was counted once. J is TRBJ1-2 and V is TRBV5-5; D not resolved. This CDR3 spans 14 amino acids. V dropped 1 base and J dropped 0 bases, with 7 bases sitting between them. Germline values: CDR1 SGHKS, CDR2 YYEKEE (reference sequence). The CDR3 region is CASSLNYPNYGYTF. CDR3 nucleotide sequence: TGTGCCAGCAGCTTGAACTACCCTAACTATGGCTACACCTTC.

This clone was observed once. The rearrangement uses TRBV9 and TRBJ2-7, with D maybe TRBD2 (5 bases). This CDR3 contains 15 residues. Germline V gene sequence: CDR1 SGDLS, CDR2 YYNGEE. Trimming cost V 0 bases and J 3 bases, with 13 bases left between them. Here the CDR3 reads CASSVAASYGYEQYF. DNA for the CDR3: TGTGCCAGCAGCGTAGCGGCTAGCTATGGCTACGAGCAGTACTTC.

The rearrangement links TRBV28 to TRBJ2-7; 8 bases fit TRBD2. CDR1 is MDHEN and CDR2 is SYDVKM in the germline V gene. The J segment lost 11 bases and the V segment lost 8 bases, leaving 5 bases of the junction unmatched. CDR3 length equals 10 residues. Here the CDR3 reads CASARREEYF. The CDR3 nucleotides are TGTGCCAGCGCTCGGCGGGAGGAGTACTTC.

V usage is TRBV7-9 and J usage is TRBJ2-1, with 11 bases lining up with TRBD2. The V segment lost 1 base and the J segment 5 bases; nucleotides outside the gene matches: 1. There are 15 residues in the CDR3. In germline, CDR1 is SEHNR, CDR2 FQNEAQ (reference sequence). In nucleotides, the CDR3 is TGTGCCAGCAGCTTAGTGACTAGCGGGAACAATGAGCAGTTCTTC. Its protein is CASSLVTSGNNEQFF. Full variable domain (outside the CDR3, taken from reference TRBV7-9 and TRBJ2-1): DTGVSQNPRHKITKRGQNVTFRCDPISEHNRLYWYRQTLGQGPEFLTYFQNEAQLEKSRLLSDRFSAERPKGSFSTLEIQRTEQGDSAMYLCASSLVTSGNNEQFFGPGTRLTVL.

The J gene is TRBJ1-1, the V gene TRBV28, with D perhaps TRBD1 (5 bases). The CDR3 length is 15 residues. Germline loops: CDR1 MDHEN, CDR2 SYDVKM. V was shortened by 2 bases and J by 6 bases, with 16 bases between the two germline ends. The CDR3 is CASSLGTWGFAEAFF. CDR3 coding DNA: TGTGCCAGCAGTTTAGGGACTTGGGGTTTCGCTGAAGCTTTCTTT.

The J gene is TRBJ1-2, the V gene TRBV11-2; D is uncertain. The CDR3 runs to 14 residues. Trimming pared 2 bases from V and 5 bases from J, leaving 12 bases between. Germline lookup yields CDR1 SGHAT and CDR2 FQNNGV. The CDR3 protein is CASSLTATVYGYTF. CDR3 DNA sequence: TGTGCCAGCAGCTTAACAGCTACCGTTTATGGCTACACCTTC.

The chain couples TRBV7-9 to TRBJ2-5; a possible D gene is TRBD2 (5 bases). In germline, CDR1 is SEHNR, CDR2 FQNEAQ (reference sequence). The CDR3 runs 12 residues. Trimming removed 1 base from V and 5 bases from J, with 5 bases in between. The CDR3 nucleotides read TGTGCCAGCAGCTTAGGGAGGGAGACCCAGTACTTC. The encoded protein is CASSLGRETQYF.

The chain has TRBV27 and TRBJ2-1, with 8 bases identical to TRBD2. Germline CDR1 and CDR2: MNHEY and SMNVEV (reference sequence). The CDR3 loop spans 15 amino acids. The V and J ends lost 6 bases and 8 bases, in that order; junction bases with no gene match: 12. CDR3 coding DNA: TGTGCCAGCAGACCCCATAGCGGGAATTCCTATGAGCAGTTCTTC. The encoded protein is CASRPHSGNSYEQFF.

The chain has TRBV19 and TRBJ2-7; TRBD2 matches 7 bases. Germline V gene lookup returns CDR1 LNHDA and CDR2 SQIVND (reference sequence). With 4 bases clipped from V and 2 bases from J, the junction kept 5 bases outside the gene matches. CDR3 size: 14 residues. This chain's CDR3 is CASSSASGAYEQYF. DNA for the CDR3: TGTGCCAGTAGTAGCGCTAGCGGAGCCTACGAGCAGTACTTC.

The V call is TRBV5-4, the J call TRBJ2-7, with 7 bases matching TRBD2. This CDR3 comprises 15 residues. Germline V CDR1 and CDR2: SGHNT, YYREEE (reference sequence). The ends lost 4 bases at V and 0 bases at J; junction bases unmatched: 7. The CDR3 DNA sequence: TGTGCCAGCAGCGGGGGGGGGAGTAGCTCCTACGAGCAGTACTTC. Translation gives CASSGGGSSSYEQYF.

The chain carries TRBV6-1 and TRBJ1-4; D not certain. This CDR3 contains 14 residues. The germline V and J ends were trimmed by 5 bases and 3 bases, with 10 bases remaining between them. Germline CDR1 MNHNS, CDR2 SASEGT. CDR3: CASSRTVSNEKLFF. The CDR3 DNA is TGTGCCAGCAGTAGAACAGTGTCTAATGAAAAACTGTTTTTT.